This T cell receptor beta chain is from a study of OX40 agonist ivuxolimab in advanced cancers. Looking at the study overall: At 0.01 to 10 mg/kg, ivuxolimab was administered intravenously to patients every 2 weeks.

Assay used: immunoSEQ multiplex PCR; TCRdb lists only in-frame clones, some missing. Of tens of thousands of clones in the sample, 80% to 95% are singletons; the top ten hold about 0.3%. The ends were cut back, 1 base at V and 5 bases at J, with 7 bases in the middle. This CDR3 has 13 amino acids. Germline lookup yields CDR1 SGHNT and CDR2 YENEEA. This clonotype originated in an adult with an advanced solid tumor such as melanoma, head and neck, liver or kidney cancer. Specimen: CD4+ or CD8+ T cells sorted from blood, collected in a trial of the OX40 agonist ivuxolimab. The rearrangement uses TRBV11-3 and TRBJ2-3; D is perhaps TRBD2 (6 bases). CDR3 sequence: CASSLGGVDTQYF. The CDR3 DNA is TGTGCCAGCAGCTTAGGCGGGGTAGATACGCAGTATTTT.